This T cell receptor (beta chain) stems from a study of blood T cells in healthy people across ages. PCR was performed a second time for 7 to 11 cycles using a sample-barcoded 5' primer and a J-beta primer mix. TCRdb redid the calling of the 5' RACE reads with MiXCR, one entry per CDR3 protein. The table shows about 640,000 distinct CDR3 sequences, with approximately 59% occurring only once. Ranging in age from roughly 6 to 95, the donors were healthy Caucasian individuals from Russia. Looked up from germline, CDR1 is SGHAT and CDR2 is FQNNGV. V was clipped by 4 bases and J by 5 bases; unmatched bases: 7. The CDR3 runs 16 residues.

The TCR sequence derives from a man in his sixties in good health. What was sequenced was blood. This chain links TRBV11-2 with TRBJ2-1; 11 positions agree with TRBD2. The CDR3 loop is CASSSPTSGVDNEQFF. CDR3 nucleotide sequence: TGTGCCAGCAGCTCCCCGACTAGCGGGGTTGACAATGAGCAGTTCTTC.